Described below is a single T cell receptor (beta chain) sequence and its context. It lacks a known antigen. Qualities for individual bases were not recorded, and no much larger clone is one base off. TCRbeta CDR3 regions were amplified from genomic DNA by means of the immunoSEQ Assay, a bias-controlled multiplex PCR. The study's processing was this. The number of nucleated cells in each sample was estimated by amplification of reference gene primers within the assay. To quantify the absolute abundance of each unique TCRbeta CDR3 rearrangement, sequence reads were collapsed and filtered. Productive Simpson clonality was computed per sample as the square root of Simpson's diversity index over productive rearrangements. This is the immuneACCESS table as TCRdb keeps it, with only in-frame sequences that have V and J called. A part of the clones is gone; compared with another copy, unresolved V genes explain less than half, and the rest is unexplained. That table furnishes V, J and clone size, whereas the DNA furnished D and trimming. A total of a few hundred thousand clones appear in this sample, roughly 83% of them only once. Clones ranked in the top ten supply about 1.6% of the sample.

The data derive from a study of blood T cell repertoires in COVID-19 (dated by TCRdb to about 2020). With regard to the full study: Samples covering the acute and convalescent phases of COVID-19 were provided by collaborators in the United States, Italy and Spain. The dataset comprised deeply sampled blood TCRbeta repertoires from subjects exposed to, actively infected with, or recovered from COVID-19. The material from the prospective study consisted of cDNA or gDNA derived from T cells, B-cell-depleted T cells, or PBMCs. A de-identified subject ID, COVID-19 status, age in years and sex were almost always included in the sample metadata. Where available, HLA class I and class II types were obtained from metadata supplied by the sample provider rather than from assay-based typing. The repertoires were released in a freely available public database meant as a resource for research on the immune response to SARS-CoV-2. The samples were drawn from the first 160 participants of the ongoing ImmuneRACE study and from over a thousand subjects provided by 6 global collaborators.

CDR1 and CDR2, per the germline V gene, are KGHSH and LQKENI. V is reduced by 6 bases and J by 3 bases, leaving a spacing of 14 bases between them. The CDR3, from cysteine to phenylalanine, totals 15 residues. The kept DNA is CDR3 alone, 45 bases in frame from the first base. The investigation overall reported the following: How much clinical and demographic metadata was included differed by source and by participant, and the metadata was provided uncurated.

The collaborating institutions used their own protocols to collect whole blood in K2EDTA tubes. Collaborator samples were shipped for TCRbeta analysis as frozen whole blood, isolated PBMCs, or DNA extracted from either sample type. The sequenced material came from peripheral blood. This receptor was taken from a woman aged 45-65 years with acute or convalescent COVID-19. Recombination linked TRBV18 to TRBJ1-4, with TRBD1 tentatively as D gene (5 bases match). The CDR3 protein: CASSRTRAANEKLFF. The DNA is as follows: TGTGCCAGCTCTCGCACCAGGGCAGCTAATGAAAAACTGTTTTTT.